These T cell receptor beta chains were read from a single sample in a study of T cell repertoires in cytomegalovirus infection. These receptors have no known antigen. TCRdb reprocessed the reads with MiXCR, giving one entry per CDR3 protein. The sample records some 120,000 distinct CDR3 sequences, roughly 9.1% being singletons. The sample was PBMCs, sequenced either directly or after in vitro stimulation (not recorded which). These receptors were collected from a human donor in good health (CMV status not recorded). Some clones in this sample may be carry-over from other donors' samples. The CDR3 runs from the conserved cysteine through the conserved F or W. A D gene is named only where the DNA matches it firmly. Clone size is stated in some rows and not others, as once, few, many or a class when expanded.

d_gene	abundance	j_gene	v_gene	len	CDR3nt	CDR3aa
TRBD2	many	TRBJ2-1	TRBV12-3/TRBV12-4	16	TGTGCCAGCAGTTTTCCCTCTAGCGGGTCCGGCCATGAGCAGTTCTTC	CASSFPSSGSGHEQFF
.	.	TRBJ2-7	TRBV29-1	11	TGCAGCGCGATAAACTCCTACGAGCAGTACTTC	CSAINSYEQYF
TRBD2	.	TRBJ2-1	TRBV7-4	21	TGTGCCAGCAGCCCACCTAAGGGGCTAGCGGGAGCCGGAAACTCCTACAATGAGCAGTTCTTC	CASSPPKGLAGAGNSYNEQFF
.	.	TRBJ1-1	TRBV19	17	TGTGCCAGTAGTATAGGACAGGTAGGATGGAGTGTCACTGAAGCTTTCTTT	CASSIGQVGWSVTEAFF
TRBD2	many	TRBJ2-3	TRBV10-3	14	TGTGCCATCAGTTTGCGGGAGAGCACAGATACGCAGTATTTT	CAISLRESTDTQYF
.	many	TRBJ2-1	TRBV7-2	16	TGTGCCAGCAGCTTAGTAGGTGGAACCCTGGCCAATGAGCAGTTCTTC	CASSLVGGTLANEQFF
.	many	TRBJ1-4	TRBV27	15	TGTGCCAGCAGTTTGAGTGTCAGGGGTAATGAAAAACTGTTTTTT	CASSLSVRGNEKLFF
TRBD1	many	TRBJ1-2	TRBV7-8	16	TGTGCCAGCAGCGGCCGAGGGGGCAGCTCTTCCTATGGCTACACCTTC	CASSGRGGSSSYGYTF
.	.	TRBJ1-1	TRBV12-3/TRBV12-4	14	TGTGCCAGCAGTGAACGGTGGCTGAACACTGAAGCTTTCTTT	CASSERWLNTEAFF
.	.	TRBJ1-6	TRBV12-3/TRBV12-4	14	TGTGCCAGCAGCCCCGTCGGGGTGGATTCACCCCTCCACTTT	CASSPVGVDSPLHF
.	once	TRBJ1-1	TRBV28	13	TGTGCCACCAGGGGAAGGAGTGACACTGAAGCTTTCTTT	CATRGRSDTEAFF
.	.	TRBJ2-2	TRBV12-3/TRBV12-4	19	TGTGCCAGCAGTTTATATCGCCCCCTCAGGGCAGGGCAAACCGGGGAGCTGTTTTTT	CASSLYRPLRAGQTGELFF
.	.	TRBJ1-4	TRBV15	16	TGTGCCACCAGCAGAGATCACAGGCGGGCACTCGAAAAACTGTTTTTT	CATSRDHRRALEKLFF
TRBD1	.	TRBJ2-2	TRBV11-2	15	TGTGCCAGCAGCTTAGCCAGGGGGCGAACCGGGGAGCTGGTTTTT	CASSLARGRTGELVF
TRBD1	many	TRBJ1-2	TRBV7-6	13	TGTGCCAGCAGCCCGGACAGGAACTATGGCTACACCTTC	CASSPDRNYGYTF
TRBD2	many	TRBJ2-3	TRBV20-1	16	TGCAGTGCTAGAGATGAGGCTAGCGGGGAGGCAGATACGCAGTATTTT	CSARDEASGEADTQYF
TRBD1	.	TRBJ2-2	TRBV12-3/TRBV12-4	15	TGTGCCAGCAGTGCCCCCGGGACAGGGGTCGGGGAGCTGTTTTTT	CASSAPGTGVGELFF
.	.	TRBJ1-5	TRBV11-2	13	TGTGCCAGCAGCTTAGTCCCATTCGGGCCCCAGCATTTT	CASSLVPFGPQHF
TRBD1	.	TRBJ1-2	TRBV6-2/TRBV6-3	13	TGTGCCAGCAGATCCCTCGACAGGGATGGCTACACCTTC	CASRSLDRDGYTF
TRBD2	.	TRBJ2-1	TRBV29-1	15	TGCAGCGTTGTAGGGACTAGCGGACAATACAATGAGCAGTTCTTC	CSVVGTSGQYNEQFF
TRBD1	many	TRBJ2-6	TRBV7-2	20	TGTGCCAGCAGCAAGCGCGGGGGACAGGGGTCTTCCTCTGGGGCCAACGTCCTGACTTTC	CASSKRGGQGSSSGANVLTF
.	many	TRBJ1-6	TRBV12-3/TRBV12-4	14	TGTGCCAGCAGTTTAGGGCTCAGTAATTCACCCCTCCACTTT	CASSLGLSNSPLHF
TRBD2	many	TRBJ2-5	TRBV7-2	14	TGTGCCAGCAGCAGTAGCGGGAGGGGAGAGACCCAGTACTTC	CASSSSGRGETQYF
.	.	TRBJ1-5	TRBV2	14	TGTGCCAGCAGTACCGAGAGTAGCAATCAGCCCCAGCATTTT	CASSTESSNQPQHF
.	.	TRBJ2-1	TRBV27	13	TGTGCCAGCAGTCCCTACGGGAACAATGAGCAGTTCTTC	CASSPYGNNEQFF
.	few	TRBJ2-7	TRBV28	10	TGTGCCACCGAATCCTACGAGCAGTACTTC	CATESYEQYF
TRBD1	few	TRBJ2-1	TRBV5-6	14	TGTGCCAGCAACAGACAGGGCTATCTAAATGAGCAGTTCTTC	CASNRQGYLNEQFF
TRBD1	many	TRBJ2-3	TRBV11-2	14	TGTGCCAGCAGCTTCGACAGGGGTACAGATACGCAGTATTTT	CASSFDRGTDTQYF
TRBD1	few	TRBJ1-2	TRBV4-1	17	TGCGCCAGCAGCCAAGATAAGGCAGGGGGGACTAACTATGGCTACACCTTC	CASSQDKAGGTNYGYTF
.	.	TRBJ1-6	TRBV12-3/TRBV12-4	12	TGTGCCAGCAGTTGGGGCGGTTCACCCCTCCACTTT	CASSWGGSPLHF
TRBD1	few	TRBJ2-4	TRBV28	19	TGTGCCAGCAGGTTCCGACAGGGGCCCTTAGTCCGGGCCAAAAACATTCAGTACTTC	CASRFRQGPLVRAKNIQYF
TRBD1	.	TRBJ1-5	TRBV4-1	18	TGCGCCAGCAGCCAAGTCCTGGGGACAGGTTATAGCAATCAGCCCCAGCATTTT	CASSQVLGTGYSNQPQHF